The 18 T cell receptor beta chains below all came from one sample that was sequenced in a study of blood T cells in healthy people across ages. A second PCR, run for about 6 to 11 cycles, used a sample-barcoded 5' primer plus a J-beta primer mix. TCRdb re-called the 5' RACE reads with MiXCR, one entry per CDR3 protein. The sample contains about 1.6 million distinct CDR3 sequences, about 35% of which appear only once. Sequencing was carried out using blood. The receptors stem from a woman aged 25 to 39 in good health.

The V gene is TRBV5-1, the J gene TRBJ2-4; a possible D gene is TRBD2 (6 bases). CDR3 size: 13 residues. Germline loops: CDR1 SGHRS, CDR2 YFSETQ. V lost 1 base and J lost 13, with 15 bases in between. In nucleotides, the CDR3 is TGCGCCAGCAGCTTGTCGTGGGCACGGGAGCAGTACTTC. This sequence encodes CASSLSWAREQYF.

This clonotype was counted between two and nine times. The V gene is TRBV9, the J gene TRBJ1-4, with no clear D. The CDR3 consists of 15 residues. V shed 4 bases and J shed 8 bases, with 18 bases lying between them. Germline CDR1 SGDLS, CDR2 YYNGEE. The CDR3 reads CASSISRGIREKLFF. Here the CDR3 DNA reads TGTGCCAGCAGCATCTCCCGGGGTATTCGAGAAAAACTGTTTTTT.

The chain joins TRBV20-1 to TRBJ2-7, with a weak D call TRBD2 (6 bases). This CDR3 spans 16 amino acids. With 5 bases removed from V and 3 bases from J, the gap between germline ends came to 23 bases. Germline V lookup: CDR1 DFQATT, CDR2 SNEGSKA (reference sequence). The CDR3 bases are TGCAGTGCTGCTGGGGGGTCTGGGTGGGAGGACTACGAGCAGTACTTC. Translation: CSAAGGSGWEDYEQYF.

The chain has TRBV27 and TRBJ2-7; 12 bases match TRBD2. CDR3 length: 17 amino acids. V lost 5 bases and J lost 5; bases outside the gene matches: 13. CDR1 and CDR2 from the germline V gene are MNHEY and SMNVEV (reference sequence). CDR3: CASSPPPRLAGAHEQYF. The CDR3 DNA is TGTGCCAGCAGTCCTCCCCCCAGACTAGCGGGAGCCCACGAGCAGTACTTC.

V gene TRBV28 combines with J gene TRBJ2-3, with 10 bases lining up with TRBD1. This CDR3 has 17 amino acids. J gave up 2 bases and V 6 bases, and 11 bases lay outside the gene matches. The germline CDR1 and CDR2 sequences are MDHEN and SYDVKM. The CDR3 region has the DNA TGTGCCAGCAGCCCCGGGACAGGGGTGATGCCCACAGATACGCAGTATTTT. Residues: CASSPGTGVMPTDTQYF.

This clonotype has a handful of counts. The genes are TRBV5-1 and TRBJ1-1, with 10 bases aligning to TRBD1. CDR3 size: 14 residues. Trimming cost V 4 bases and J 6 bases; bases outside gene matches: 6. Looked up from germline, CDR1 is SGHRS and CDR2 is YFSETQ. Here the CDR3 DNA reads TGCGCCAGCAGCCCGGGGACAGGGGTCGCTGAAGCTTTCTTT. Its translation is CASSPGTGVAEAFF.

The chain employs TRBV21-1 and TRBJ2-7; TRBD1, as called in the table, went unchecked against the DNA. TRBV21-1 is recorded as a pseudogene. The length of the CDR3 is 13 residues. DNA of the CDR3: TGTGCCAGCAGCAGCATCCGGGCCTACGAGCAGTACTTC. It specifies CASSSIRAYEQYF.

This clonotype was counted once. The genes are TRBV4-1 and TRBJ1-2, with TRBD1 matching over 7 bases. The CDR3 has 14 residues. With 6 bases clipped from V and 4 bases from J, the junction kept 8 bases outside the gene matches. The germline gives CDR1 MGHRA, CDR2 YSYEKL. The CDR3 nucleotides are TGCGCCAGCAGGTCCGGGACAGCGGGCTATGGCTACACCTTC. This encodes CASRSGTAGYGYTF.

This clonotype has ten or more counts. V usage is TRBV20-1 and J usage is TRBJ2-7; 10 nucleotides line up with TRBD2. V dropped 3 bases and J dropped 4; count of bases not matched to a gene: 9. Germline V gives CDR1 DFQATT, CDR2 SNEGSKA (reference sequence). There are 15 residues in the CDR3. CDR3 amino acids: CSASAQRGGIYEQYF. In DNA form, the CDR3 reads TGCAGTGCTAGTGCCCAGCGGGGGGGCATTTACGAGCAGTACTTC.

The table lists this clonotype with a few counts. The CDR3 DNA reads TGCAGTGCTAGAGGCGCCAGCACTGACGAGCAGTACTTC. Translating gives CSARGASTDEQYF. The V and J genes are TRBV20-1 and TRBJ2-7; D not resolved. CDR1 is DFQATT and CDR2 is SNEGSKA in the germline V gene (reference sequence). Trimming took 1 base from V and 5 from J, leaving 12 bases between them. The CDR3 runs to 13 residues.

The V gene is TRBV20-1, the J gene TRBJ2-1, with TRBD2 identical over 11 bases. The J call may not be correct, given that the DNA end is closer to TRBJ2-7. The CDR3 runs to 14 residues. Germline loops: CDR1 DFQATT, CDR2 SNEGSKA (reference sequence). The CDR3 region has the DNA TGCAGTGTGGATAGCGGGAGGGCCTACAATGAGCAGTACTTC. This gives the protein CSVDSGRAYNEQYF.

For this clonotype: The CDR3 carries no conserved terminal phenylalanine or tryptophan, so it likely arises from a read error. The DNA is left out, because the CDR3 cannot be placed on it with certainty; the CDR3 is given as TCRdb lists it. The V gene is TRBV20-1, the J gene TRBJ1-2. Germline V CDR1 and CDR2: DFQATT, SNEGSKA (reference sequence). Counting both end residues, the CDR3 totals 14 amino acids. CDR3 amino acids: CSARGNWRHYGYTC.

The V call is TRBV6-1, the J call TRBJ2-1; 7 nucleotides align to TRBD1. Germline CDR1 MNHNS, CDR2 SASEGT. The trim removed 6 bases at V and 8 bases at J, leaving 13 bases unmatched. The CDR3 loop spans 15 amino acids. In DNA form, the CDR3 reads TGTGCCAGCAGCCTCTATGAGGGGGCTGAATATGAGCAGTTCTTC. Residues: CASSLYEGAEYEQFF.

V is TRBV6-1 and J is TRBJ2-3; 8 bases are a match to TRBD2. V shed 5 bases, J shed 2 bases, and the junction held 9 bases outside the gene matches. CDR3 size: 16 residues. In germline, CDR1 is MNHNS, CDR2 SASEGT. The CDR3 nucleotides are TGTGCCAGCAGTACCTATAGCGGGGCTTCCACAGATACGCAGTATTTT. Translated, it gives CASSTYSGASTDTQYF.

This clonotype was found a few times. The chain is built from TRBV12-3 or TRBV12-4 and TRBJ2-4; possibly TRBD1 for D (5 bases). There are 17 residues in the CDR3. The V end lost 2 bases, the J end lost 0 bases, and 14 bases lay between the germline ends. The CDR3 region is CASSLIRQGLAKNIQYF. CDR3 nucleotides: TGTGCCAGCAGTTTAATTAGGCAGGGTCTAGCCAAAAACATTCAGTACTTC.

This clonotype appeared a few times. This chain uses TRBV7-2 with TRBJ1-1; perhaps TRBD1 as D (5 bases). The V and J ends lost 3 bases and 4 bases respectively, with 12 bases between them. Germline-derived CDR1 and CDR2 are SGHTA and FQGNSA. The CDR3 has 14 residues. In nucleotides, the CDR3 is TGTGCCAGCAGCTTCCGGGGTGGGGGCACTGAAGCTTTCTTT. It encodes CASSFRGGGTEAFF.

The DNA for the CDR3 is TGCGCCAGCAGCTTGTCTGGGCCCGCGGTGGATGAGCAGTTCTTC. Translated, it gives CASSLSGPAVDEQFF. The chain joins TRBV5-1 to TRBJ2-1; no firm D call. This CDR3 is built from 15 residues. V lost 1 base, J lost 8 bases, and 16 bases lay in between. Looked up from germline, CDR1 is SGHRS and CDR2 is YFSETQ.

The chain uses TRBV27 and TRBJ2-3, with D perhaps TRBD2 (6 bases). The CDR3 has 15 amino acids. Per the germline V gene, CDR1 is MNHEY and CDR2 is SMNVEV (reference sequence). Trimming removed 1 base at V and 3 bases at J, with 11 bases between. CDR3 coding DNA: TGTGCCAGCAGTTTATTAAATGGGGGGACAGATACGCAGTATTTT. The encoded protein is CASSLLNGGTDTQYF.